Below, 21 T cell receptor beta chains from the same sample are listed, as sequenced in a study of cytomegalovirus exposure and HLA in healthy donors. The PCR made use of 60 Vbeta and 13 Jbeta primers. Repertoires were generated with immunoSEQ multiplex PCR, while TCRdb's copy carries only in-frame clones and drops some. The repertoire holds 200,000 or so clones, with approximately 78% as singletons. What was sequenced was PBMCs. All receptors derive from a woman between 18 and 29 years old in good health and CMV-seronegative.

The CDR3 sequence is CSVGGNDEQYF. CDR3 sequence (DNA): TGCAGCGTCGGGGGGAACGACGAGCAGTACTTC. The chain couples TRBV29-1 to TRBJ2-7; 7 nucleotides agree with TRBD2. Looked up from germline, CDR1 is SQVTM and CDR2 is ANQGSEA. The CDR3 consists of 11 residues. The junction had 4 bases not matched to a gene; V was cut back by 6 bases and J by 5 bases.

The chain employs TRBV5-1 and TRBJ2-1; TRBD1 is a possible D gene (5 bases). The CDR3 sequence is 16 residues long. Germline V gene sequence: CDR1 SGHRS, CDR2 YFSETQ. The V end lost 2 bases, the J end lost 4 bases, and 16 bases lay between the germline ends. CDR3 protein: CASSLIPDISYNEQFF. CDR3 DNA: TGCGCCAGCAGCTTAATCCCGGACATTTCTTACAATGAGCAGTTCTTC.

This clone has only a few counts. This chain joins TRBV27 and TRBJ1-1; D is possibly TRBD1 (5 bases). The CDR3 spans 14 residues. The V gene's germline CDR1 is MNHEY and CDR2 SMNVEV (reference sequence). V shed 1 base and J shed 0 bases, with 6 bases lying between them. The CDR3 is CASSLWGLNTEAFF. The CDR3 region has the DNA TGTGCCAGCAGTTTATGGGGCCTGAACACTGAAGCTTTCTTT.

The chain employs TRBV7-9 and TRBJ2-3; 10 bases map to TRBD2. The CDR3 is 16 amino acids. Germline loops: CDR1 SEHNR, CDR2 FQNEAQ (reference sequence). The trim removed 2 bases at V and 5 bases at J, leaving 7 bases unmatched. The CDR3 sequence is CASSLFLAGEGDTQYF. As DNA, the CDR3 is TGTGCCAGCAGCTTATTCCTAGCGGGGGAAGGAGATACGCAGTATTTT. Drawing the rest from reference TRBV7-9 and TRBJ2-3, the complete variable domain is DTGVSQNPRHKITKRGQNVTFRCDPISEHNRLYWYRQTLGQGPEFLTYFQNEAQLEKSRLLSDRFSAERPKGSFSTLEIQRTEQGDSAMYLCASSLFLAGEGDTQYFGPGTRLTVL.

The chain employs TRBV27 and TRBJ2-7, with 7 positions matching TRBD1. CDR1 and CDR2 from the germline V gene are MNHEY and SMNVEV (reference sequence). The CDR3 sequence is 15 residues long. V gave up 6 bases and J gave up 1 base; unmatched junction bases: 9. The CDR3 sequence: CASRLDRENSYEQYF. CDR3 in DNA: TGTGCCAGCAGACTAGACAGGGAAAATTCCTACGAGCAGTACTTC.

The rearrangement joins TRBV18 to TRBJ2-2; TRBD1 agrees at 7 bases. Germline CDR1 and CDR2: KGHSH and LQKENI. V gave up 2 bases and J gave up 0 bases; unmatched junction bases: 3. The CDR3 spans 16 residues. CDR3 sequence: CASSPIGGPNTGELFF. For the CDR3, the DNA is TGTGCCAGCTCACCAATAGGGGGCCCGAACACCGGGGAGCTGTTTTTT. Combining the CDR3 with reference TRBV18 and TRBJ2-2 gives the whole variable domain NAGVMQNPRHLVRRRGQEARLRCSPMKGHSHVYWYRQLPEEGLKFMVYLQKENIIDESGMPKERFSAEFPKEGPSILRIQQVVRGDSAAYFCASSPIGGPNTGELFFGEGSRLTVL.

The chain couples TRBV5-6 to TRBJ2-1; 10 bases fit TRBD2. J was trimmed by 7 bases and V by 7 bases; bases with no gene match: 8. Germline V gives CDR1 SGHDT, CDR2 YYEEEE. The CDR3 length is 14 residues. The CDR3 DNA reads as TGTGCCAGCCGTAATAGCGGGGGGCGGAATGAGCAGTTCTTC. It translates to CASRNSGGRNEQFF.

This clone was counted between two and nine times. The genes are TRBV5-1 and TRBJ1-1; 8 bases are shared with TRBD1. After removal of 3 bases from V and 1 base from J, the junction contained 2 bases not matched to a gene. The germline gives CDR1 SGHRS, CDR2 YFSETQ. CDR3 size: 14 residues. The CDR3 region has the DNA TGCGCCAGCAGCTCCGGGACAGGGAACACTGAAGCTTTCTTT. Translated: CASSSGTGNTEAFF.

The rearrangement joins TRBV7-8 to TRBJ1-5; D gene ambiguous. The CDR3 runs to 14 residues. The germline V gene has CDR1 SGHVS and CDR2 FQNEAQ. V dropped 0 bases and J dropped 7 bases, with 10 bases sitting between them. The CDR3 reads CASSLAEGYQPQHF. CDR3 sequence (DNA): TGTGCCAGCAGCTTAGCGGAGGGTTACCAGCCCCAGCATTTT.

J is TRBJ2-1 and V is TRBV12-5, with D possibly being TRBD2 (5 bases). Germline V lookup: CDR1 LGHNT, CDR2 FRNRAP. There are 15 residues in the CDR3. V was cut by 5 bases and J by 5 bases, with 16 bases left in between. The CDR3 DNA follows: TGTGCTAGTGGTCCCGGCGAGGGCGCTAACAATGAGCAGTTCTTC. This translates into CASGPGEGANNEQFF. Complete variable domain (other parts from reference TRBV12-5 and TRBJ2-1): DARVTQTPRHKVTEMGQEVTMRCQPILGHNTVFWYRQTMMQGLELLAYFRNRAPLDDSGMPKDRFSAEMPDATLATLKIQPSEPRDSAVYFCASGPGEGANNEQFFGPGTRLTVL.

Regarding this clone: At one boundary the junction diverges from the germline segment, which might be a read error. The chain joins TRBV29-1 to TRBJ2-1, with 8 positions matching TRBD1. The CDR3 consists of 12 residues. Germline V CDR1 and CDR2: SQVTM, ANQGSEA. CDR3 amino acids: CSVELSRTGRIF. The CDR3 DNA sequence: TGCAGCGTTGAATTGTCTCGGACAGGGCGGATCTTC.

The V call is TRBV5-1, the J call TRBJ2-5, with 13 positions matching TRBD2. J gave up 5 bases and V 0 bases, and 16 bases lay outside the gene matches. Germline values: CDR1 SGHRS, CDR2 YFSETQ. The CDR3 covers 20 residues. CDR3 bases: TGCGCCAGCAGCTTGGCTCCCCCTCCGGGACTAGCGGGGCCGCGGGAGACCCAGTACTTC. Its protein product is CASSLAPPPGLAGPRETQYF.

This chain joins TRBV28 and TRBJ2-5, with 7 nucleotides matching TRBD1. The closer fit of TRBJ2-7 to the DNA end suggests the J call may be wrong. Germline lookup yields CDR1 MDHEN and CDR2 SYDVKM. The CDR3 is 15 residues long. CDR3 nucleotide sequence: TGTGCCAGCAGTTTTTTCCAGGGGGTCCCCTACGAGCAGTACTTC. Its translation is CASSFFQGVPYEQYF.

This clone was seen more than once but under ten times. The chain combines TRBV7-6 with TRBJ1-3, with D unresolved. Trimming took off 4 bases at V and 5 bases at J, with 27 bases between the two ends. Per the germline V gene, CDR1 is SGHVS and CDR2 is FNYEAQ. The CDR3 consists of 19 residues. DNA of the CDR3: TGTGCCAGCAGCTCACCTCTCCTCGGCGGCATCAAAAGGAGAAACACCATATATTTT. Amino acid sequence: CASSSPLLGGIKRRNTIYF.

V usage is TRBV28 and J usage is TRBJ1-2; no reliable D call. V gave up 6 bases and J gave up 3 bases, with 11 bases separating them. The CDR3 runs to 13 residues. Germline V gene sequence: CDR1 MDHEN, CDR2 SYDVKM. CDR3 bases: TGTGCCAGCAGCCAACAGCCGTACTATGGCTACACCTTC. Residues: CASSQQPYYGYTF.

The CDR3 is CASSRELNSPLHF. CDR3 bases: TGTGCCAGCAGCCGTGAACTTAATTCACCCCTCCACTTT. This rearrangement joins TRBV7-9 to TRBJ1-6, with no clear D. This CDR3 is 13 amino acids long. Germline loops: CDR1 SEHNR, CDR2 FQNEAQ (reference sequence). V lost 5 bases, J lost 6 bases, and 8 bases lay in between.

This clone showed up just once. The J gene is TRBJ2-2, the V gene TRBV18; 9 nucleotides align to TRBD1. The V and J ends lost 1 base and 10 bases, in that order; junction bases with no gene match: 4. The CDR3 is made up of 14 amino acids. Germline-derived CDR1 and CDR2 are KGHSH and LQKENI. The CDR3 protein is CASSPLGQGLELFF. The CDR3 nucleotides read TGTGCCAGCTCACCACTTGGACAGGGGCTGGAGCTGTTTTTT.

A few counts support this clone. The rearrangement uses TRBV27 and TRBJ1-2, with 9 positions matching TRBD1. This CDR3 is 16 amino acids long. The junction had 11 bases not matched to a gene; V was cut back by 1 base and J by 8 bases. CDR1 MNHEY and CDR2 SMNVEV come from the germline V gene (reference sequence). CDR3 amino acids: CASSLYAGQGYVGYTF. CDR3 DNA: TGTGCCAGCAGTTTATATGCGGGACAGGGCTATGTAGGCTACACCTTC.

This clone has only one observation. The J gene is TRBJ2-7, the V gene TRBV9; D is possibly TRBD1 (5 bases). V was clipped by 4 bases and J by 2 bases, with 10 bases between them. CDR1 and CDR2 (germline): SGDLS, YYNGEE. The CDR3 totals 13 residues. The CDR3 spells CASSQGQTYEQYF. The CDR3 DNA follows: TGTGCCAGCAGCCAGGGCCAAACCTACGAGCAGTACTTC.

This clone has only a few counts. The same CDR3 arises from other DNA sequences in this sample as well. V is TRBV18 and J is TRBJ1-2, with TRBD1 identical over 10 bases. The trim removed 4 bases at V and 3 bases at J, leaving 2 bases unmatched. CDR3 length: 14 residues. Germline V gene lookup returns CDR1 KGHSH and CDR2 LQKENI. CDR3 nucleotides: TGTGCCAGCTCACTCGGGACAGGGGACTATGGCTACACCTTC. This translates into CASSLGTGDYGYTF.

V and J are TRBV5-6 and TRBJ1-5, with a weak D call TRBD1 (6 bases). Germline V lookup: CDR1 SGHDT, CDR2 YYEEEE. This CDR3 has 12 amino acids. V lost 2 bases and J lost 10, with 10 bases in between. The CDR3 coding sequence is TGTGCCAGCAGCTTACGCAGGGGTCCCCAGCATTTT. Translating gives CASSLRRGPQHF.